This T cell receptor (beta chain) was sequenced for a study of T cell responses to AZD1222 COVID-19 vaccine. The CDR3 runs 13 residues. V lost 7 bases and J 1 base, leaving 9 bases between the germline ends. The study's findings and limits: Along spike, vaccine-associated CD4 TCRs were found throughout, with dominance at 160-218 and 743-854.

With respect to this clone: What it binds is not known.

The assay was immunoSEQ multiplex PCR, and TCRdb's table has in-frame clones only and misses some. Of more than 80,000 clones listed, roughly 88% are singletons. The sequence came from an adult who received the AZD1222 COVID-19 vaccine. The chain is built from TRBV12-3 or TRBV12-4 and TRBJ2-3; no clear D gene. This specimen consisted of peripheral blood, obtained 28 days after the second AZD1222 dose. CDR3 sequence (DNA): TGTGCCAGCACCCTTCGCGGCACAGATACGCAGTATTTT. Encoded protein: CASTLRGTDTQYF.